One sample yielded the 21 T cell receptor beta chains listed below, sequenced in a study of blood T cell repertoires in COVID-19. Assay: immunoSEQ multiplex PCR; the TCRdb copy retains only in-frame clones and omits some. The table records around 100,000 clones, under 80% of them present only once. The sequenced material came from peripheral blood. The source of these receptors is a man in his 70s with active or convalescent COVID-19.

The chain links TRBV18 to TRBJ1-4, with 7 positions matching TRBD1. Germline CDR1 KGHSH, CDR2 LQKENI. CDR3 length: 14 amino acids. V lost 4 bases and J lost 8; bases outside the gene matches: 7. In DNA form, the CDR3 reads TGTGCCAGCTCACGTTCAGGACAGGCCGAAAAACTGTTTTTT. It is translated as CASSRSGQAEKLFF.

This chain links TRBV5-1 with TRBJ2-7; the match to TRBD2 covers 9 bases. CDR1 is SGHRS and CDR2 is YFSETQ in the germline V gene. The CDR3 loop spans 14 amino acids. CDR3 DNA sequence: TGCCCCCGCAGCGTGGGCGCGGGGGGGTACGAGCAGTACTTC. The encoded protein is CPRSVGAGGYEQYF.

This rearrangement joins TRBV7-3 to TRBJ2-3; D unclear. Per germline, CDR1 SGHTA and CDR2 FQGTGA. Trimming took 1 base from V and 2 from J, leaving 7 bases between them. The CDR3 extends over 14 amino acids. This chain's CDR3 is CASSLRATTDTQYF. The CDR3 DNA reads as TGTGCCAGCAGCTTAAGGGCTACCACAGATACGCAGTATTTT.

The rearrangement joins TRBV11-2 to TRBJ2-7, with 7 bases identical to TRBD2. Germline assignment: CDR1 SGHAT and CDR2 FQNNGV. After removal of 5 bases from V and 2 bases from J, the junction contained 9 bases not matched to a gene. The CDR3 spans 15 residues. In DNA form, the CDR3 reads TGTGCCAGCAGCCGTACGCGGGGGATCACCTACGAGCAGTACTTC. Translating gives CASSRTRGITYEQYF.

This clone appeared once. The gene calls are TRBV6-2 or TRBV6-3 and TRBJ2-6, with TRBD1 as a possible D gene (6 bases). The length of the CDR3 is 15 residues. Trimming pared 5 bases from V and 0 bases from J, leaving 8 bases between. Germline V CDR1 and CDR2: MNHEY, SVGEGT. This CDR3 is CASSQGGSGANVLTF. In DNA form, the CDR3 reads TGTGCCAGCAGTCAAGGGGGCTCTGGGGCCAACGTCCTGACTTTC.

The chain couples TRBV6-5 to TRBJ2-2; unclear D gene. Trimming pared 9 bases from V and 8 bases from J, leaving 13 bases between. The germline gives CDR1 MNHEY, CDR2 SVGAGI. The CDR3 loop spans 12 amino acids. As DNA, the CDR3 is TGTGCCAGTCTGAAAAATCGGGGGGAGCTGTTTTTT. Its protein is CASLKNRGELFF.

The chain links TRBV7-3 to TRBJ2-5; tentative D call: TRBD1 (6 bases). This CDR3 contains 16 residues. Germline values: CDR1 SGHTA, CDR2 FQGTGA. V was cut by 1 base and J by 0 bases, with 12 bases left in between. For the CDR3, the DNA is TGTGCCAGCAGCTTAATGCCTCAGGGGTACCAAGAGACCCAGTACTTC. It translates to CASSLMPQGYQETQYF.

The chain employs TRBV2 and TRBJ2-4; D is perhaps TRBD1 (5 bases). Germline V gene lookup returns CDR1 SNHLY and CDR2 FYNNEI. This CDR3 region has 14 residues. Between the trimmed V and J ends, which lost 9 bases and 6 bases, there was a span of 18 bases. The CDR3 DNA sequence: TGTGCCAGTTCTCCGCAAGGGGCCGTAAACATTCAGTACTTC. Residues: CASSPQGAVNIQYF. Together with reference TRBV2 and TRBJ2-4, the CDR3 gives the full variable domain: EPEVTQTPSHQVTQMGQEVILRCVPISNHLYFYWYRQILGQKVEFLVSFYNNEISEKSEIFDDQFSVERPDGSNFTLKIRSTKLEDSAMYFCASSPQGAVNIQYFGAGTRLSVL.

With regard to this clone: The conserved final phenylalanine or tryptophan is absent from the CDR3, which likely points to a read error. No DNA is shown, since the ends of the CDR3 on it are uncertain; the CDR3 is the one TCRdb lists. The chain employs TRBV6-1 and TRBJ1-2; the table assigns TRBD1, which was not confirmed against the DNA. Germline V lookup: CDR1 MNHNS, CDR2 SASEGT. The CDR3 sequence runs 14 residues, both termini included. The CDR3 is CASSEWLAGSLNFL.

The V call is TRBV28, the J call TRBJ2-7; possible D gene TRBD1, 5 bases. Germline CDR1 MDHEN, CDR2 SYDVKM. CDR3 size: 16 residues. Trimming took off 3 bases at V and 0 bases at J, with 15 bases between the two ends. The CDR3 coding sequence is TGTGCCAGCAGTTTCCGGCAGGGATATAGCTCCTACGAGCAGTACTTC. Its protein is CASSFRQGYSSYEQYF.

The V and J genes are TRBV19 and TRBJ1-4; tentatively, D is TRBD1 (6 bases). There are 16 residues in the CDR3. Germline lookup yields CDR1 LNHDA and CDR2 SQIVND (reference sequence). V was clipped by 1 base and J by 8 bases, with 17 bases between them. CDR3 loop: CASSIGSGTLVEKLFF. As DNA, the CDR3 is TGTGCCAGTAGTATAGGATCCGGGACACTGGTGGAAAAACTGTTTTTT.

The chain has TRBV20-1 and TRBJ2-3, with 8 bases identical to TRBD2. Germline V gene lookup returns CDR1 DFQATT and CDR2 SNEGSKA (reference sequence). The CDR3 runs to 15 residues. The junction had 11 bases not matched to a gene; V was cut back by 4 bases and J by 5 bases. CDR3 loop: CSANEQREYVDTQYF. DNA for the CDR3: TGCAGTGCTAATGAGCAGCGGGAGTATGTAGATACGCAGTATTTT.

The CDR3: CASSKRALAGGRVYNEQFF. In DNA form, the CDR3 reads TGTGCCAGCAGCAAGAGGGCCCTAGCGGGAGGACGGGTCTACAATGAGCAGTTCTTC. The chain carries TRBV7-3 and TRBJ2-1; 11 bases line up with TRBD2. Germline assignment: CDR1 SGHTA and CDR2 FQGTGA. This CDR3 is built from 19 residues. V was pared by 5 bases and J by 3 bases, with 15 bases of the junction left unmatched. The full variable domain, rest sourced from reference TRBV7-3 and TRBJ2-1, is GAGVSQTPSNKVTEKGKYVELRCDPISGHTALYWYRQSLGQGPEFLIYFQGTGAADDSGLPNDRFFAVRPEGSVSTLKIQRTERGDSAVYLCASSKRALAGGRVYNEQFFGPGTRLTVL.

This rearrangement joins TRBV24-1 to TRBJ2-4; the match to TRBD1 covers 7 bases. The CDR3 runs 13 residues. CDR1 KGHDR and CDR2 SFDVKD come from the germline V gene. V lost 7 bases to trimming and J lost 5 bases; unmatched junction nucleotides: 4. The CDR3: CATSFTGENIQYF. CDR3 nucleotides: TGTGCCACCAGCTTTACAGGGGAAAACATTCAGTACTTC.

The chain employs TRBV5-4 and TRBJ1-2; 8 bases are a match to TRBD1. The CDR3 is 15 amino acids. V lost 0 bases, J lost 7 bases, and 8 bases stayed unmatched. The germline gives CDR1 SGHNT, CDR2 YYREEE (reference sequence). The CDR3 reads CASSLEGQGARGYTF. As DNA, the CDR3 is TGTGCCAGCAGCTTGGAAGGGCAGGGGGCGCGTGGCTACACCTTC.

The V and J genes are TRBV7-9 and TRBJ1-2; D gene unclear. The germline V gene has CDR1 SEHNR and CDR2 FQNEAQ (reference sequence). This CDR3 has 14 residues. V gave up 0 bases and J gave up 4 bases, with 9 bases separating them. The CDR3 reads CASSLAGSGYGYTF. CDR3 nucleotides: TGTGCCAGCAGCTTAGCGGGTAGCGGCTATGGCTACACCTTC. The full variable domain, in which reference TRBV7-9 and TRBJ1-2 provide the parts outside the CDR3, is DTGVSQNPRHKITKRGQNVTFRCDPISEHNRLYWYRQTLGQGPEFLTYFQNEAQLEKSRLLSDRFSAERPKGSFSTLEIQRTEQGDSAMYLCASSLAGSGYGYTFGSGTRLTVV.

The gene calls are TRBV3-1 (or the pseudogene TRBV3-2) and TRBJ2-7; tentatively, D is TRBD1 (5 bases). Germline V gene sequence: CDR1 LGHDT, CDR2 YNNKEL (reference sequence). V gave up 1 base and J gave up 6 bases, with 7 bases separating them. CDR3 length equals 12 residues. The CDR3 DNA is TGTGCCAGCAGCCAAGTTACAGGCGAGCAGTACTTC. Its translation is CASSQVTGEQYF.

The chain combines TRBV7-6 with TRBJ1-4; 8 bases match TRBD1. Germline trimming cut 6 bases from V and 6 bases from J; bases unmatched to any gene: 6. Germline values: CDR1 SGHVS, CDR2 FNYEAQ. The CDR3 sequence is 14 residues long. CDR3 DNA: TGTGCCAGCAGTATCGGGGGACAGGATGAAAAACTGTTTTTT. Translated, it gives CASSIGGQDEKLFF.

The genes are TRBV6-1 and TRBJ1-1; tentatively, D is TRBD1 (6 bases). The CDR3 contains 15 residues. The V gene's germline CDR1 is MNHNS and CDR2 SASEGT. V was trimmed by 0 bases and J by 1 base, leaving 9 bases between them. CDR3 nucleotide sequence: TGTGCCAGCAGTGAAGCAGGGGGTTGGAACACTGAAGCTTTCTTT. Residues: CASSEAGGWNTEAFF.

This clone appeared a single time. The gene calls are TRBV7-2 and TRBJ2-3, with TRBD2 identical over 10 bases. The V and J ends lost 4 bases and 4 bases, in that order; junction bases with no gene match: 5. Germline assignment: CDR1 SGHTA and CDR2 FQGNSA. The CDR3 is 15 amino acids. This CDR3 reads CASSSLAGVADTQYF. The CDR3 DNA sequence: TGTGCCAGCAGCTCCCTAGCGGGAGTTGCAGATACGCAGTATTTT.

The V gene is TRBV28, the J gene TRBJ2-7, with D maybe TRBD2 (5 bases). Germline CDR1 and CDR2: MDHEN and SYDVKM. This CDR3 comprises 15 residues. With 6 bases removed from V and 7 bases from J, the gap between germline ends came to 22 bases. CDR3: CASSLRPGMGKEQYF. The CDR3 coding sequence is TGTGCCAGCAGCCTCCGGCCGGGGATGGGAAAGGAGCAGTACTTC. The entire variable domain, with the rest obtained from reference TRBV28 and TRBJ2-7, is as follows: DVKVTQSSRYLVKRTGEKVFLECVQDMDHENMFWYRQDPGLGLRLIYFSYDVKMKEKGDIPEGYSVSREKKERFSLILESASTNQTSMYLCASSLRPGMGKEQYFGPGTRLTVT.